This TCR beta chain was identified during a study of monozygotic twins with inflammatory bowel disease. Each CDR3 protein gets one entry in TCRdb, which reprocessed the 5' RACE reads and gives no DNA. This table lists hundreds of thousands of distinct CDR3 sequences. CDR3 length: 14 residues. CDR1 and CDR2 from the germline V gene are SEHNR and FQNEAQ (reference sequence). Sequenced: blood. The chain joins TRBV7-9 to TRBJ2-7; with no DNA, the TCRdb D assignment of TRBD1 cannot be verified. The receptor's source is a human donor with ulcerative colitis or Crohn's disease, or a healthy co-twin of an affected twin (not recorded which). This CDR3 is CAIEDRGRSYEQYF. The full variable domain, in which reference TRBV7-9 and TRBJ2-7 provide the parts outside the CDR3, is DTGVSQNPRHKITKRGQNVTFRCDPISEHNRLYWYRQTLGQGPEFLTYFQNEAQLEKSRLLSDRFSAERPKGSFSTLEIQRTEQGDSAMYLCAIEDRGRSYEQYFGPGTRLTVT.